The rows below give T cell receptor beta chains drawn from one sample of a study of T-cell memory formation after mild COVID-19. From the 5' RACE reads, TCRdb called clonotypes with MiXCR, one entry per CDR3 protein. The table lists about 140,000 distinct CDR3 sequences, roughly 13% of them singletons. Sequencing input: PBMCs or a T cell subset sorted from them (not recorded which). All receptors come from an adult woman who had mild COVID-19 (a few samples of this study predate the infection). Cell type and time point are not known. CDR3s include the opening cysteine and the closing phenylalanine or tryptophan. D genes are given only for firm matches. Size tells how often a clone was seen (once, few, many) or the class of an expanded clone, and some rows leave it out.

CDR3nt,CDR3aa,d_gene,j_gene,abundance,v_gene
TGTGCCAGCAGCCCGGGCGTGGCGGACGAGCAGTACTTC,CASSPGVADEQYF,NA,TRBJ2-7,NA,TRBV7-9
TGTGCCACCAGCACAAATAGTTCCCCCTACGAGCAGTACTTC,CATSTNSSPYEQYF,NA,TRBJ2-7,few,TRBV15
TGCAGTGCGCAGGGACAGGGTTTTTACGAGCAGTACTTC,CSAQGQGFYEQYF,TRBD1,TRBJ2-7,few,TRBV20-1
TGTGCCAGCGGGACTAGCGGGGGAACCACAGATACGCAGTATTTT,CASGTSGGTTDTQYF,TRBD2,TRBJ2-3,NA,TRBV6-4
TGTGCCAGCAGTGCCGAACAGCAGCCCCAGCATTTT,CASSAEQQPQHF,NA,TRBJ1-5,few,TRBV25-1
TGTGCCAGCAGACCAACCCTCAGCGCTCCCACTTATGGCTACACCTTC,CASRPTLSAPTYGYTF,NA,TRBJ1-2,NA,TRBV7-9
TGTGCCAGCAGCGCGATTGAGCGGGAACCGTTCTTC,CASSAIEREPFF,TRBD2,TRBJ2-1,NA,TRBV9
TGTGCCAGCAGCCCCGGGCCATCAACCTACGAGCAGTACTTC,CASSPGPSTYEQYF,NA,TRBJ2-7,NA,TRBV7-2
TGTGCCATCAGTACGGTCCTCCGGGGAGAATACAATGAGCAGTTCTTC,CAISTVLRGEYNEQFF,NA,TRBJ2-1,few,TRBV10-3
TGTGCCAGCAGTTTTTCAGGGGCAGGGAGGGAGACCCAGTACTTC,CASSFSGAGRETQYF,NA,TRBJ2-5,NA,TRBV27
TGTGCCAGCAGCCGCCCCGGGGGGGTGGGAGATACGCAGTATTTT,CASSRPGGVGDTQYF,TRBD2,TRBJ2-3,few,TRBV7-6
TGCGCCAGCAGAGCGGGAGTGAGCACAGATACGCAGTATTTT,CASRAGVSTDTQYF,TRBD2,TRBJ2-3,few,TRBV5-1
TGTGCCAGCAGGCTGAGATTCGGGGCCAGGACCCAGTACTTC,CASRLRFGARTQYF,NA,TRBJ2-5,NA,TRBV5-6